The 5 T cell receptor beta chains below were found in one sample sequenced in a study of T cells in women clearing cervical HPV infection. Profiled with immunoSEQ multiplex PCR; TCRdb holds only in-frame clones, not every one. The sample has tens of thousands of clones. Sequencing was carried out using blood buffy coat. These receptors all stem from a woman between 18 and 70 years old with a cervical HPV16 infection that either progressed to CIN3+ or cleared (not recorded which).

Concerning this clone itself: The read finishes 3 residues shy of the CDR3 end, and the germline J gene is used to complete it. The rearrangement links TRBV19 to TRBJ2-4, with TRBD1 identical over 8 bases. The CDR3 is 16 amino acids. CDR1 and CDR2 (germline): LNHDA, SQIVND (reference sequence). Germline trimming cut 1 base from V and 6 bases from J; bases unmatched to any gene: 8. The CDR3 spells CASSIVFGQGTNIQYF. The sequenced part of the CDR3 DNA is TGTGCCAGTAGTATAGTTTTTGGACAGGGAACAAACATT.

Concerning this clone itself: The read terminates 3 residues ahead of where the CDR3 ends, so the germline J gene completes it. The chain carries TRBV7-9 and TRBJ1-1, with a possible D match to TRBD1 (5 bases). Germline V gene lookup returns CDR1 SEHNR and CDR2 FQNEAQ (reference sequence). This CDR3 contains 15 residues. CDR3 DNA, as far as it was read: TGTGCCAGCAGCGGTAGCATTGGACATCCGAACGGA. It yields the protein CASSGSIGHPNG. The full CDR3 reads CASSGSIGHPNGAFF.

About this clone: The read ends 3 residues early relative to the CDR3; the germline J gene fills the gap. The chain employs TRBV27 and TRBJ2-5; D may be TRBD1 (5 bases). The CDR3 consists of 15 residues. The germline gives CDR1 MNHEY, CDR2 SMNVEV (reference sequence). Trimming took 2 bases from V and 4 from J, leaving 14 bases between them. CDR3 amino acids: CASSLGQGRRETQYF. The sequenced CDR3 bases are TGTGCCAGCAGTTTAGGGCAGGGTCGTCGAGAGACC.

Regarding this clone: The read ends 3 residues shy of where the CDR3 ends; the end is completed using the germline J gene. V gene TRBV2 combines with J gene TRBJ2-7; D call uncertain. The germline V and J ends were trimmed by 3 bases and 4 bases, with 7 bases remaining between them. This CDR3 spans 12 amino acids. CDR1 is SNHLY, CDR2 FYNNEI, per germline. CDR3 DNA, as far as it was read: TGTGCCAGCAGTGACCCCAGATACGAG. This codes for CASSDPRYE. The CDR3 in full is CASSDPRYEQYF.

In regard to this clone: The read ends 3 residues early relative to the CDR3; the germline J gene fills the gap. This chain uses TRBV5-1 with TRBJ2-5; 8 nucleotides agree with TRBD2. The CDR3 runs 17 residues. Germline loops: CDR1 SGHRS, CDR2 YFSETQ. After removal of 0 bases from V and 0 bases from J, the junction contained 7 bases not matched to a gene. Incomplete CDR3 DNA: TGCGCCAGCAGCTTGGCACCGGGACTAGTAAACCAAGAGACC. The encoded protein is CASSLAPGLVNQET. The whole CDR3 is CASSLAPGLVNQETQYF.